The 17 T cell receptor beta chains presented below share a single source sample, sequenced in a study of cytomegalovirus exposure and HLA in healthy donors. Vbeta (60) and Jbeta (13) primers were used in the PCR. Produced via immunoSEQ multiplex PCR; TCRdb's table is partial and in-frame only. The sample has 130,000 to 150,000 clones, about four fifths seen once. Sequences were obtained from PBMCs. These TCRs come from a male donor in good health and CMV-seropositive.

The chain couples TRBV19 to TRBJ2-5; D uncertain. V was shortened by 5 bases and J by 5 bases, with 18 bases between the two germline ends. The V gene's germline CDR1 is LNHDA and CDR2 SQIVND (reference sequence). The CDR3 runs to 15 residues. CDR3 DNA sequence: TGTGCCAGTAGTTCACCGCTTGACCCCAGGGAGACCCAGTACTTC. It translates to CASSSPLDPRETQYF.

The chain carries TRBV4-1 and TRBJ2-5; the match to TRBD2 covers 9 bases. The CDR3 contains 17 residues. Germline V CDR1 and CDR2: MGHRA, YSYEKL. V dropped 0 bases and J dropped 2; count of bases not matched to a gene: 7. The CDR3 reads CASSQDFSAGGQETQYF. The CDR3 DNA reads TGCGCCAGCAGCCAAGATTTTTCGGCGGGGGGGCAAGAGACCCAGTACTTC.

The chain has TRBV6-4 and TRBJ2-3; the D gene is possibly TRBD1 (6 bases). V was cut by 0 bases and J by 3 bases, with 13 bases left in between. The CDR3 is 16 amino acids. Germline CDR1 and CDR2: MRHNA and SNTAGT. This CDR3 is CASSDSTGRGTDTQYF. DNA of the CDR3: TGTGCCAGCAGTGACTCGACGGGAAGGGGGACAGATACGCAGTATTTT.

The CDR3 protein is CASSLGIEQYF. The CDR3 coding sequence is TGTGCCAGCAGCTTAGGTATTGAGCAGTACTTC. This chain uses TRBV7-9 with TRBJ2-7, with D hard to call. Deletions cut 1 base from V and 7 bases from J, with 5 bases between. The CDR3 runs 11 residues. CDR1 is SEHNR, CDR2 FQNEAQ, per germline (reference sequence).

This clone was detected only a few times. V is TRBV5-8 and J is TRBJ2-3; no clear D gene. The CDR3 is 12 residues long. The germline V and J ends were trimmed by 4 bases and 4 bases, with 7 bases remaining between them. Per the germline V gene, CDR1 is SGHTS and CDR2 is YDEGEE. The CDR3 DNA follows: TGTGCCAGCAGCCAAAGAGCAGATACGCAGTATTTT. This gives the protein CASSQRADTQYF.

The chain is built from TRBV2 and TRBJ1-5; D call uncertain. V was trimmed by 2 bases and J by 4 bases, leaving 12 bases between them. CDR3 length: 15 residues. Germline CDR1 and CDR2: SNHLY and FYNNEI. CDR3 protein: CASSESRVGNQPQHF. The CDR3 DNA follows: TGTGCCAGCAGTGAAAGCCGGGTTGGGAATCAGCCCCAGCATTTT.

The chain carries TRBV7-3 and TRBJ1-6; no clear D. Germline V gene data show CDR1 as SGHTA and CDR2 as FQGTGA. Trimming took off 5 bases at V and 7 bases at J, with 6 bases between the two ends. The CDR3 totals 12 residues. DNA for the CDR3: TGTGCCAGCAGCAACTCGAATTCACCCCTCCACTTT. Translating gives CASSNSNSPLHF. Full variable domain (missing parts from reference TRBV7-3 and TRBJ1-6): GAGVSQTPSNKVTEKGKYVELRCDPISGHTALYWYRQSLGQGPEFLIYFQGTGAADDSGLPNDRFFAVRPEGSVSTLKIQRTERGDSAVYLCASSNSNSPLHFGNGTRLTVT.

Here the CDR3 DNA reads TGTGCCAGCAGTCGGACCGGACAGGTGGAGACCCAGTACTTC. As protein: CASSRTGQVETQYF. J is TRBJ2-5 and V is TRBV6-5, with TRBD1 identical over 7 bases. Losses at the gene ends were 5 bases for V and 5 bases for J; bases not matched to a gene: 8. The CDR3 is 14 amino acids. Germline V gene lookup returns CDR1 MNHEY and CDR2 SVGAGI.

Concerning this clone: Germline is not matched at one junction end, which may reflect a read error. The genes are TRBV7-9 and TRBJ2-5; 7 nucleotides agree with TRBD1. Germline values: CDR1 SEHNR, CDR2 FQNEAQ (reference sequence). The CDR3 is 15 amino acids. The CDR3 coding sequence is TGTTCCAGCAACGGGGACAGTGCCCACCAAGAGACCCAGTACTTC. This encodes CSSNGDSAHQETQYF.

The V and J genes are TRBV7-3 and TRBJ2-3, with TRBD1 matching over 7 bases. Looked up from germline, CDR1 is SGHTA and CDR2 is FQGTGA. The junction had 6 bases not matched to a gene; V was cut back by 5 bases and J by 4 bases. The CDR3 is made up of 14 amino acids. CDR3 region: CASSQGQEADTQYF. The DNA of the CDR3 is TGTGCCAGCAGCCAAGGACAGGAGGCAGATACGCAGTATTTT.

The chain has TRBV7-9 and TRBJ2-1; no definite D call. Germline CDR1 is SEHNR and CDR2 is FQNEAQ (reference sequence). Deletions cut 3 bases from V and 5 bases from J, with 23 bases between. The CDR3 is 18 residues long. CDR3 nucleotide sequence: TGTGCCAGCAGCTTGTGGCTTAGGCAACTACCCGACGACAATGAGCAGTTCTTC. Protein: CASSLWLRQLPDDNEQFF.

This chain joins TRBV6-6 and TRBJ2-5, with TRBD2 identical over 11 bases. In germline, CDR1 is MNHNY, CDR2 SVGAGI (reference sequence). The CDR3 has 16 amino acids. Trimming at V came to 6 bases and at J to 4 bases, leaving 10 bases not matched to a gene. The CDR3 region has the DNA TGTGCCAGCAGCGGGGCACTAGCGGGGGAAGGAGAGACCCAGTACTTC. It yields the protein CASSGALAGEGETQYF.

V is TRBV4-1 and J is TRBJ1-5, with D possibly matching TRBD1 (6 bases). CDR1 is MGHRA and CDR2 is YSYEKL in the germline V gene. The CDR3 has 15 amino acids. Trimming removed 1 base at V and 6 bases at J, with 13 bases between. CDR3 sequence reads: CASSQVGGGGQPQHF. The CDR3, as DNA: TGCGCCAGCAGCCAAGTCGGGGGAGGGGGTCAGCCCCAGCATTTT.

This clone was counted between two and nine times. V and J are TRBV10-3 and TRBJ1-1; D call uncertain. The CDR3 is made up of 14 amino acids. The ends were cut back, 8 bases at V and 4 bases at J, with 17 bases in the middle. CDR1 and CDR2 (germline): ENHRY, SYGVKD. CDR3 sequence (DNA): TGTGCCATCGGAGCTGGGTTCGGCGGCACTGAAGCTTTCTTT. This sequence encodes CAIGAGFGGTEAFF.

Only one count was recorded for this clone. V is TRBV28 and J is TRBJ1-4, with no clear D. CDR3 size: 14 residues. Germline values: CDR1 MDHEN, CDR2 SYDVKM. V was shortened by 5 bases and J by 8 bases, with 15 bases between the two germline ends. CDR3 region: CASSIPQAVEKLFF. The CDR3 region has the DNA TGTGCCAGCAGTATCCCCCAGGCTGTAGAAAAACTGTTTTTT. The variable domain in full, with the rest retrieved from reference TRBV28 and TRBJ1-4, is DVKVTQSSRYLVKRTGEKVFLECVQDMDHENMFWYRQDPGLGLRLIYFSYDVKMKEKGDIPEGYSVSREKKERFSLILESASTNQTSMYLCASSIPQAVEKLFFGSGTQLSVL.

The CDR3 reads CASSLTGGSNYGYTF. The CDR3 bases are TGCGCCAGCAGCTTGACAGGGGGCTCTAACTATGGCTACACCTTC. This sequence joins TRBV5-1 and TRBJ1-2, with TRBD1 identical over 9 bases. The CDR3 runs 15 residues. From germline, CDR1 is SGHRS and CDR2 YFSETQ. The V and J ends lost 1 base and 0 bases, in that order; junction bases with no gene match: 1. The full variable domain, rest sourced from reference TRBV5-1 and TRBJ1-2, is KAGVTQTPRYLIKTRGQQVTLSCSPISGHRSVSWYQQTPGQGLQFLFEYFSETQRNKGNFPGRFSGRQFSNSRSEMNVSTLELGDSALYLCASSLTGGSNYGYTFGSGTRLTVV.

The V call is TRBV11-2, the J call TRBJ2-2; D is perhaps TRBD2 (5 bases). V was trimmed by 6 bases and J by 0 bases, leaving 11 bases between them. The CDR3 runs to 15 residues. Germline V lookup: CDR1 SGHAT, CDR2 FQNNGV. The CDR3: CASRGLRANTGELFF. For the CDR3, the DNA is TGTGCCAGCAGGGGATTGAGGGCGAACACCGGGGAGCTGTTTTTT.